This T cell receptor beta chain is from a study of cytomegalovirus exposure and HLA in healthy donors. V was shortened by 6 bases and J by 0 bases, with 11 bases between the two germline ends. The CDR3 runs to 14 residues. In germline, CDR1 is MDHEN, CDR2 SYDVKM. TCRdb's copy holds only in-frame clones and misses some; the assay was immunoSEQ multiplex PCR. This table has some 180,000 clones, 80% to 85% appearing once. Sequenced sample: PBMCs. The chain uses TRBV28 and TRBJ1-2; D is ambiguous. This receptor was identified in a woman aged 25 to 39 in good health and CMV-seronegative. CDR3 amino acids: CASSLRLPNYGYTF. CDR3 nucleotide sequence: TGTGCCAGCAGCTTAAGACTTCCTAACTATGGCTACACCTTC.